At least ten counts were recorded for the clone carrying this TCR beta chain. Its matching antigen is unknown. Treg sorting used a CD4+CD25+CD127-/low gate. Germline V gene sequence: CDR1 MNHEY, CDR2 SVGEGT. The V and J ends lost 1 base and 6 bases respectively, with 21 bases between them. The CDR3 spans 18 residues. Full-length variable regions came from constant-region reverse primers plus semi-nested Nested Universal Primer A PCR. TCRdb called the 5' RACE reads again in MiXCR, with one record for every CDR3 protein. The sample consists of roughly 30,000 distinct CDR3 sequences, roughly 30% of them appearing once. Study results and caveats: The TCR gene usage of tumor memory CD4+ T cells clustered together with blood and lymph node memory CD4+ cells and with lymph node naive CD4+ cells.

The chain employs TRBV6-2 or TRBV6-3 and TRBJ1-4, with D tentatively TRBD1 (5 bases). Sequencing used tumor-infiltrating Tregs sorted from the breast tumor. This sequence was found in a female donor with breast cancer. The CDR3 protein is CASSYLTRQGRKDEKLFF. The DNA for the CDR3 is TGTGCCAGCAGTTACTTGACACGGCAGGGACGGAAGGATGAAAAACTGTTTTTT.